This TCR beta chain was sequenced during a study of radiation and T cells in renal cell carcinoma. This CDR3 spans 13 amino acids. The germline CDR1 and CDR2 sequences are GTSNPN and SVGIG (reference sequence). V was cut by 6 bases and J by 3 bases, with 15 bases left in between. Noted time point: baseline pretreatment blood. Treatment meaning: 15 Gy SBRT to primary tumor, nephrectomy 4 weeks later. Serial blood draws occurred at baseline and 2 and 4 weeks post-SBRT. Some clones are missing from TCRdb's copy, which holds only in-frame ones; the method was immunoSEQ multiplex PCR. The sample carries tens of thousands of clones, under 90% recorded once.

The TCR comes from a man aged 60 to 75 with renal cell carcinoma. This chain connects TRBV30 to TRBJ2-7, with D possibly TRBD2 on 6 matching bases. This sample comprised blood, obtained from a patient whose treatment included radiotherapy and nephrectomy. The DNA of the CDR3 is TGTGCCTGCACCGGCGGGACGCTCTACGAGCAGTACTTC. It encodes CACTGGTLYEQYF.